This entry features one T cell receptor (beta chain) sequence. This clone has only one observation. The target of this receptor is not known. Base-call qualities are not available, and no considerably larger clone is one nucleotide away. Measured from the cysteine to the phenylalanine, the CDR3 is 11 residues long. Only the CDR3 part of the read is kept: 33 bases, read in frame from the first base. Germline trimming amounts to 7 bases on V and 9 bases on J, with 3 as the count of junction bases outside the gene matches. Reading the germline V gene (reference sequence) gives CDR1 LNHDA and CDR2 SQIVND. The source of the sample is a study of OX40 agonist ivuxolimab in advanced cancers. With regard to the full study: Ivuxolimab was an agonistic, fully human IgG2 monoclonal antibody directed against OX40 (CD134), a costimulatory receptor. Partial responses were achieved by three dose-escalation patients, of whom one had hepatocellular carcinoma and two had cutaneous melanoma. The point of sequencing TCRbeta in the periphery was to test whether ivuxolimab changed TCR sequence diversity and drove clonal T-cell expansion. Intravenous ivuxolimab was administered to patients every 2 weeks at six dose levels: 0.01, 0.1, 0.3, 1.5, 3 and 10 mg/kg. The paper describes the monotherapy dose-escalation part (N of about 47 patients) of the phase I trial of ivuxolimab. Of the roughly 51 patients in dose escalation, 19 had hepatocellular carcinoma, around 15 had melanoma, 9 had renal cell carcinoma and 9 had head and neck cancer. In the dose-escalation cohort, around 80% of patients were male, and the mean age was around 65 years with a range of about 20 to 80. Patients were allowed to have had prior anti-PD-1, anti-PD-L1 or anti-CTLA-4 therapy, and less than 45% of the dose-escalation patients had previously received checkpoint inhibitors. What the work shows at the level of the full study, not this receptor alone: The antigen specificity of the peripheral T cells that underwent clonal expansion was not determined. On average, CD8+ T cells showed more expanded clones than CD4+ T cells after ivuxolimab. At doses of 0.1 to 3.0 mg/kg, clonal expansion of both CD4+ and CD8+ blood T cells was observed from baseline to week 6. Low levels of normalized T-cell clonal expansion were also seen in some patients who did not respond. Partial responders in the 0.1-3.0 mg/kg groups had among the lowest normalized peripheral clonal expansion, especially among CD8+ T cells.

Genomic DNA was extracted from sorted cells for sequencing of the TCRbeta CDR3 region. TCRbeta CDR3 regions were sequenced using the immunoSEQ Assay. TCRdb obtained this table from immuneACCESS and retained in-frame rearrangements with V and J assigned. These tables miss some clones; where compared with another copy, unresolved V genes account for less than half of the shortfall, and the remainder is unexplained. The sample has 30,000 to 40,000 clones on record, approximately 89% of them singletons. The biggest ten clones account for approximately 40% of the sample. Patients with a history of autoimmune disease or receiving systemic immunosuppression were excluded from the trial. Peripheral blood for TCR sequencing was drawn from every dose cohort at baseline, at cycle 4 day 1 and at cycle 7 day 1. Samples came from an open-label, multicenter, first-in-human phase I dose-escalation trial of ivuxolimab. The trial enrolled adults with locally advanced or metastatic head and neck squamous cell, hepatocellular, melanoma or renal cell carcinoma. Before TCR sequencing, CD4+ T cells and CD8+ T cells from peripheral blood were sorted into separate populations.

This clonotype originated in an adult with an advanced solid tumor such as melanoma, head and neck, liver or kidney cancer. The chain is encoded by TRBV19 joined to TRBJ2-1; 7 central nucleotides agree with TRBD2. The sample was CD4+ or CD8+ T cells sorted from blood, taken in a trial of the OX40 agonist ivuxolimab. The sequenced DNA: TGTGCCAGTAATAGCGGGCTTGAGCAGTTCTTC. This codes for CASNSGLEQFF.